This entry is about one T cell receptor beta chain. Its target is not known. The entry originates in a study of vaccination and CD4 T cells after COVID-19. Study-level background: In the convalescent group, nasal swab PCR was SARS-CoV-2 positive; nine cases were mild and one severe. Notes on the study in general: SARS-CoV-2-reactive clonotypes showed a nonsignificant median rise from roughly 22 to 38.

Sequence data for DNA of cultured CD4+ T cells were generated by the Oncomine TCR Beta short-read assay. Genomic DNA was drawn out of CD4+ T cells grown in culture. Using its own MiXCR run on the PCR reads, TCRdb lists one record per CDR3 protein. The repertoire includes nearly 25,000 distinct CDR3 sequences, around 30% of them detected once, and roughly 3% sits in the top ten. Between the trimmed V and J ends, which lost 4 bases and 1 base, there was a span of 11 bases. This CDR3 spans 14 amino acids. Germline assignment: CDR1 SGHNT and CDR2 YYREEE (reference sequence). Time point reported: late sampling 161 to 241 days after vaccination in a few convalescent patients. The treatment: roughly 10-day PBMC culture with coronavirus spike peptide pools or control peptides (ViraFEST assay). ViraFEST enlarged antigen-specific T cell populations with peptide pools and afterwards sequenced TCRs.

The TCR sequence derives from a human donor who had recovered from COVID-19. The gene calls are TRBV5-4 and TRBJ2-5; D is unresolved. Source: CD4+ T cells from blood, cultured in vitro, taken about 7 months after SARS-CoV-2 vaccination. In nucleotides, the CDR3 is TGTGCCAGCAGCATAGGACGGACCCAAGAGACCCAGTACTTC. Residues: CASSIGRTQETQYF.